The 30 T cell receptor beta chains below were found in one sample sequenced in a study of blood T cell repertoires in COVID-19. Measured with immunoSEQ multiplex PCR; TCRdb has only the in-frame clones, and not every one. In the table there are 210,000 or so clones, under 85% of which are singletons. The sequencing input was peripheral blood. Receptor source: an elderly woman with COVID-19, enrolled during active disease.

This chain uses TRBV19 with TRBJ1-5; D is unclear. This CDR3 contains 16 residues. Trimming stripped 1 base from V and 9 bases from J, with 19 bases between. Germline lookup yields CDR1 LNHDA and CDR2 SQIVND (reference sequence). The CDR3 nucleotides are TGTGCCAGTAGTATAGGGGGTAGGCAGGAGGAATGGCCCCAGCATTTT. Its protein is CASSIGGRQEEWPQHF.

This clone was detected once. The chain employs TRBV7-9 and TRBJ1-4; 9 bases fit TRBD1. Germline CDR1 and CDR2: SEHNR and FQNEAQ (reference sequence). The J segment lost 1 base and the V segment lost 2 bases, leaving 5 bases of the junction unmatched. This CDR3 is built from 17 residues. The CDR3 bases are TGTGCCAGCAGCTTATTGGGACAGGGTAAAACTAATGAAAAACTGTTTTTT. Translation: CASSLLGQGKTNEKLFF.

This chain joins TRBV6-5 and TRBJ2-1; 8 bases align to TRBD2. The CDR3 sequence is 15 residues long. The V gene's germline CDR1 is MNHEY and CDR2 SVGAGI. V was clipped by 1 base and J by 5 bases; unmatched bases: 4. This CDR3 reads CASSYWRGADNEQFF. The CDR3 DNA sequence: TGTGCCAGCAGTTACTGGCGGGGGGCCGACAATGAGCAGTTCTTC.

The V gene is TRBV5-1, the J gene TRBJ2-7; 11 nucleotides line up with TRBD2. CDR3 length: 15 residues. The germline V gene has CDR1 SGHRS and CDR2 YFSETQ. J gave up 0 bases and V 2 bases, and 1 base lay outside the gene matches. The CDR3 DNA reads TGCGCCAGCAGCTTTGGGACTAGCGGCTCCTACGAGCAGTACTTC. Its protein is CASSFGTSGSYEQYF.

The chain uses TRBV19 and TRBJ1-5; D remains ambiguous. The V gene's germline CDR1 is LNHDA and CDR2 SQIVND (reference sequence). There are 17 residues in the CDR3. V gave up 3 bases and J gave up 0 bases, with 15 bases separating them. The CDR3 sequence: CASSMKGGLYSNQPQHF. The CDR3 region has the DNA TGTGCCAGTAGTATGAAGGGCGGACTATATAGCAATCAGCCCCAGCATTTT.

This chain connects TRBV6-5 to TRBJ2-2; 9 bases are a match to TRBD1. Germline lookup yields CDR1 MNHEY and CDR2 SVGAGI. CDR3 length equals 15 residues. With 4 bases clipped from V and 6 bases from J, the junction kept 6 bases outside the gene matches. The CDR3 DNA reads TGTGCCAGCAGTTCCGGGACAGGGCCCCCCGGGGAGCTGTTTTTT. It specifies CASSSGTGPPGELFF.

The gene calls are TRBV19 and TRBJ1-2; D gene unclear. Germline loops: CDR1 LNHDA, CDR2 SQIVND (reference sequence). Trimming cost V 5 bases and J 8 bases, with 12 bases left between them. The CDR3 has 12 amino acids. CDR3 coding DNA: TGTGCCAGTAGTCCCCTCTCTCTCGGCTACACCTTC. Translating it yields CASSPLSLGYTF.

This clone was recorded once. This chain links TRBV5-1 with TRBJ2-3; D is ambiguous. Germline-derived CDR1 and CDR2 are SGHRS and YFSETQ. Trimming took off 3 bases at V and 0 bases at J, with 8 bases between the two ends. The CDR3 totals 14 residues. The CDR3 DNA sequence: TGCGCCAGCAGCTACCTGGGCAGCACAGATACGCAGTATTTT. Its protein product is CASSYLGSTDTQYF.

This clone has more than one count but fewer than ten. The gene calls are TRBV5-1 and TRBJ1-2, with D uncertain. There are 12 residues in the CDR3. The germline V gene has CDR1 SGHRS and CDR2 YFSETQ. V lost 2 bases and J lost 2, with 4 bases in between. CDR3 DNA sequence: TGCGCCAGCAGCTTCGAGAACTATGGCTACACCTTC. It translates to CASSFENYGYTF.

The chain uses TRBV5-1 and TRBJ2-1; 10 bases fit TRBD1. Trimming cost V 3 bases and J 7 bases; bases outside gene matches: 7. The CDR3 is made up of 15 amino acids. The germline gives CDR1 SGHRS, CDR2 YFSETQ. CDR3 sequence reads: CASSSGTGVGNEQFF. The CDR3 bases are TGCGCCAGCAGCTCCGGGACAGGGGTAGGAAATGAGCAGTTCTTC. The full variable domain, with the rest looked up from reference TRBV5-1 and TRBJ2-1, is KAGVTQTPRYLIKTRGQQVTLSCSPISGHRSVSWYQQTPGQGLQFLFEYFSETQRNKGNFPGRFSGRQFSNSRSEMNVSTLELGDSALYLCASSSGTGVGNEQFFGPGTRLTVL.

The chain combines TRBV19 with TRBJ1-5; D remains unclear. V lost 6 bases and J 5 bases, leaving 11 bases between the germline ends. The CDR3 sequence is 13 residues long. Germline V gene data show CDR1 as LNHDA and CDR2 as SQIVND (reference sequence). The CDR3 protein is CASSVEFYQPQHF. The CDR3 DNA reads TGTGCCAGTAGCGTGGAGTTCTATCAGCCCCAGCATTTT.

The V gene is TRBV3-1 (or the pseudogene TRBV3-2), the J gene TRBJ2-7; the D is unclear. There are 14 residues in the CDR3. Germline-derived CDR1 and CDR2 are LGHDT and YNNKEL (reference sequence). V was shortened by 1 base and J by 3 bases, with 10 bases between the two germline ends. The CDR3 reads CASSQVGSFYEQYF. CDR3 nucleotide sequence: TGTGCCAGCAGCCAAGTGGGTAGCTTCTACGAGCAGTACTTC.

The chain has TRBV2 and TRBJ2-1; D not resolved. The CDR3 loop spans 12 amino acids. CDR1 is SNHLY, CDR2 FYNNEI, per germline. The germline V and J ends were trimmed by 6 bases and 6 bases, with 9 bases remaining between them. The DNA of the CDR3 is TGTGCCAGCAGCCCGTTGAGCAATGAGCAGTTCTTC. Residues: CASSPLSNEQFF.

This chain links TRBV11-3 with TRBJ2-2; TRBD2 aligns across 8 bases. The CDR3 runs 17 residues. Trimming cost V 5 bases and J 9 bases; bases outside gene matches: 17. Germline-derived CDR1 and CDR2 are SGHNT and YENEEA. The CDR3 region is CASSQETGTSGKRELFF. CDR3 nucleotides: TGTGCCAGCAGCCAGGAAACCGGGACTAGTGGCAAACGGGAGCTGTTTTTT.

The chain couples TRBV5-1 to TRBJ1-3, with a tentative D call TRBD1 (5 bases). Germline assignment: CDR1 SGHRS and CDR2 YFSETQ. This CDR3 has 15 amino acids. Trimming pared 3 bases from V and 0 bases from J, leaving 10 bases between. Here the CDR3 reads CASSSDNYSGNTIYF. CDR3 coding DNA: TGCGCCAGCAGCTCGGACAACTACTCTGGAAACACCATATATTTT.

CDR3 loop: CASSQSSAGVYEQYF. In nucleotides, the CDR3 is TGTGCCAGCAGCCAATCGTCAGCGGGAGTGTACGAGCAGTACTTC. The chain recombines TRBV3-1 (or the pseudogene TRBV3-2) with TRBJ2-7, with 8 bases fitting TRBD2. The CDR3 totals 15 residues. Looked up from germline, CDR1 is LGHDT and CDR2 is YNNKEL (reference sequence). J gave up 4 bases and V 2 bases, and 7 bases lay outside the gene matches.

J is TRBJ1-2 and V is TRBV7-6; 9 bases fit TRBD1. J lost 0 bases, V lost 4 bases, and 6 bases had no gene match. Germline V gene sequence: CDR1 SGHVS, CDR2 FNYEAQ. CDR3 length equals 16 residues. The CDR3 sequence: CASSSGRQGANYGYTF. The CDR3, as DNA: TGTGCCAGCAGCTCGGGGAGACAGGGGGCTAACTATGGCTACACCTTC. The variable domain in full, with the rest retrieved from reference TRBV7-6 and TRBJ1-2, is GAGVSQSPRYKVTKRGQDVALRCDPISGHVSLYWYRQALGQGPEFLTYFNYEAQQDKSGLPNDRFSAERPEGSISTLTIQRTEQRDSAMYRCASSSGRQGANYGYTFGSGTRLTVV.

The rearrangement uses TRBV7-3 and TRBJ2-5; 7 positions match TRBD2. CDR1 SGHTA and CDR2 FQGTGA come from the germline V gene. The CDR3 has 13 amino acids. Trimming at V came to 0 bases and at J to 7 bases, leaving 2 bases not matched to a gene. This CDR3 is CASSLTGEGTQYF. The DNA for the CDR3 is TGTGCCAGCAGCTTAACCGGGGAGGGGACCCAGTACTTC.

The gene calls are TRBV20-1 and TRBJ1-2, with D possibly matching TRBD1 (6 bases). The CDR3 is 11 amino acids. Germline V gene data show CDR1 as DFQATT and CDR2 as SNEGSKA (reference sequence). CDR3 in amino acids: CRINRDYGYTF. CDR3 DNA sequence: TGCAGAATCAACAGGGACTATGGCTACACCTTC.

V and J are TRBV4-1 and TRBJ1-6, with 10 bases identical to TRBD1. Germline values: CDR1 MGHRA, CDR2 YSYEKL. The CDR3 has 18 residues. The trim removed 0 bases at V and 9 bases at J, leaving 11 bases unmatched. CDR3 nucleotide sequence: TGCGCCAGCAGCCAAGACTTAGCCCCGGGACAGGGGTCTTCACCCCTCCACTTT. Protein: CASSQDLAPGQGSSPLHF.

The chain is built from TRBV3-1 (or the pseudogene TRBV3-2) and TRBJ2-7; D remains ambiguous. CDR1 is LGHDT, CDR2 YNNKEL, per germline (reference sequence). The CDR3 totals 13 residues. Trimming left V 4 bases short and J 4 bases short, with 11 bases between. The CDR3 is CASSLLAGYEQYF. CDR3 in DNA: TGTGCCAGCAGCCTCCTCGCCGGGTACGAGCAGTACTTC.

The chain couples TRBV5-1 to TRBJ2-7, with 8 nucleotides matching TRBD2. The V segment lost 3 bases and the J segment 7 bases; nucleotides outside the gene matches: 3. The CDR3 is 12 amino acids. Germline V gene sequence: CDR1 SGHRS, CDR2 YFSETQ. The CDR3 reads CASSSPGGEQYF. CDR3 DNA sequence: TGCGCCAGCAGCTCCCCGGGGGGGGAGCAGTACTTC.

The chain joins TRBV5-1 to TRBJ2-7, with D possibly TRBD1 on 7 matching bases. The V gene lost 0 bases and the J gene lost 0 bases, with 10 bases spanning the gap. Germline-derived CDR1 and CDR2 are SGHRS and YFSETQ. The CDR3 covers 15 residues. The DNA for the CDR3 is TGCGCCAGCAGCTTGGCAGGGGGACTCTCCTACGAGCAGTACTTC. Its translation is CASSLAGGLSYEQYF.

The genes are TRBV19 and TRBJ2-2, with D maybe TRBD1 (6 bases). V shed 9 bases and J shed 2 bases, with 16 bases lying between them. The germline CDR1 and CDR2 sequences are LNHDA and SQIVND (reference sequence). There are 15 residues in the CDR3. CDR3 in DNA: TGTGCCAGCACCTGGTGGGGGACAAACACCGGGGAGCTGTTTTTT. Amino acids: CASTWWGTNTGELFF.

The rearrangement links TRBV9 to TRBJ2-3; 13 bases are shared with TRBD2. J lost 2 bases, V lost 4 bases, and 7 bases had no gene match. The CDR3 totals 17 residues. Germline CDR1 and CDR2: SGDLS and YYNGEE. The CDR3 protein is CASSPTSGGVLTDTQYF. DNA for the CDR3: TGTGCCAGCAGCCCCACTAGCGGGGGGGTGCTCACAGATACGCAGTATTTT.

The chain joins TRBV3-1 (or the pseudogene TRBV3-2) to TRBJ2-3; D may be TRBD2 (7 bases). This CDR3 spans 13 amino acids. V shed 8 bases and J shed 1 base, with 10 bases lying between them. Germline CDR1 and CDR2: LGHDT and YNNKEL (reference sequence). CDR3 loop: CASGGAGTDTQYF. The CDR3 DNA is TGTGCCAGCGGGGGGGCCGGCACAGATACGCAGTATTTT.

This chain connects TRBV13 to TRBJ2-1, with TRBD1 identical over 7 bases. The CDR3 has 15 amino acids. V lost 4 bases to trimming and J lost 0 bases; unmatched junction nucleotides: 3. Germline CDR1 and CDR2: PRHDT and FYEKMQ (reference sequence). CDR3 sequence (DNA): TGTGCCAGCAGCTCCGGACAGGCCTCCTACAATGAGCAGTTCTTC. As protein: CASSSGQASYNEQFF. The variable domain in full, completed from reference TRBV13 and TRBJ2-1, reads AAGVIQSPRHLIKEKRETATLKCYPIPRHDTVYWYQQGPGQDPQFLISFYEKMQSDKGSIPDRFSAQQFSDYHSELNMSSLELGDSALYFCASSSGQASYNEQFFGPGTRLTVL.

The chain has TRBV7-3 and TRBJ2-1, with a weak D call TRBD2 (5 bases). This CDR3 has 15 residues. V shed 5 bases and J shed 7 bases, with 18 bases lying between them. Per germline, CDR1 SGHTA and CDR2 FQGTGA. The CDR3, as DNA: TGTGCCAGCAGCCCTGGTCCAAAGGCGGGTAATGAGCAGTTCTTC. Its translation: CASSPGPKAGNEQFF.

CDR3: CASGLDREYF. The CDR3 bases are TGTGCTAGTGGTTTAGACAGGGAGTACTTC. The chain carries TRBV12-5 and TRBJ2-7; 7 bases align to TRBD1. CDR3 size: 10 residues. V was clipped by 3 bases and J by 11 bases; unmatched bases: 1. The germline V gene encodes CDR1 LGHNT and CDR2 FRNRAP. The full variable domain, rest sourced from reference TRBV12-5 and TRBJ2-7, is DARVTQTPRHKVTEMGQEVTMRCQPILGHNTVFWYRQTMMQGLELLAYFRNRAPLDDSGMPKDRFSAEMPDATLATLKIQPSEPRDSAVYFCASGLDREYFGPGTRLTVT.

The chain carries TRBV5-1 and TRBJ1-1, with D possibly TRBD1 on 6 matching bases. The germline V and J ends were trimmed by 6 bases and 7 bases, with 16 bases remaining between them. The germline V gene encodes CDR1 SGHRS and CDR2 YFSETQ. CDR3 length: 13 amino acids. The CDR3 DNA is TGCGCCAGCAAACGGACAGAGACCTTTGAAGCTTTCTTT. It encodes CASKRTETFEAFF.